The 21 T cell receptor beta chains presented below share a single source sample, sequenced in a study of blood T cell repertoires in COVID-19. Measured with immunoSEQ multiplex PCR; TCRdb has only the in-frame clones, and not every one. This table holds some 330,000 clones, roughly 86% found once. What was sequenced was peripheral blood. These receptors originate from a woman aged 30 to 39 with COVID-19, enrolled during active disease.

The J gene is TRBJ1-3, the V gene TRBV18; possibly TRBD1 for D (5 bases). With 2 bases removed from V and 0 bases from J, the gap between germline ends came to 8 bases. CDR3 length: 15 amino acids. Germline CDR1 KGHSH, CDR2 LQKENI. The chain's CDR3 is CASSPLGLSGNTIYF. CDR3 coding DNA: TGTGCCAGCTCACCATTGGGGCTCTCTGGAAACACCATATATTTT.

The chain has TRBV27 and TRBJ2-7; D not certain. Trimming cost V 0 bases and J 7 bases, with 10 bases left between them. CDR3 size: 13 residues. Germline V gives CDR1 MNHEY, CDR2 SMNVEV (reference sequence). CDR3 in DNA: TGTGCCAGCAGTTTATCCCTCGGTTATGAGCAGTACGTC. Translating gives CASSLSLGYEQYV.

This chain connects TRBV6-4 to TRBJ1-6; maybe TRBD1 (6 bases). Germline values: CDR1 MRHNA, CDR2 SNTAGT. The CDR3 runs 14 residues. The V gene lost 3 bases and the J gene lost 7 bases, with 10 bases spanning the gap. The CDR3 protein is CASSEGAGNSPLHF. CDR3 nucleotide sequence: TGTGCCAGCAGTGAGGGGGCTGGAAATTCACCCCTCCACTTT.

The CDR3 nucleotides read TGTGCCAGCAGCGTAGCCGGGAATGAAAAACTGTTTTTT. Amino acids: CASSVAGNEKLFF. J is TRBJ1-4 and V is TRBV9; no firm D call. V lost 0 bases and J 5 bases, leaving 5 bases between the germline ends. CDR1 is SGDLS and CDR2 is YYNGEE in the germline V gene. The CDR3 consists of 13 residues.

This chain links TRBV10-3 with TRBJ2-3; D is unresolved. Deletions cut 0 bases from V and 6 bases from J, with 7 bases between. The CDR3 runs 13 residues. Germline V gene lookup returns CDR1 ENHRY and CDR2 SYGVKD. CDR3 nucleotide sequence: TGTGCCATCAGTGAGTCTCAGAGGGATACGCAGTATTTT. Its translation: CAISESQRDTQYF.

CDR3 sequence (DNA): TGTGCCAGCAGCGTTAGCGGGGGGGACTACAATGAGCAGTTCTTC. Its translation is CASSVSGGDYNEQFF. The chain joins TRBV9 to TRBJ2-1, with 11 bases identical to TRBD2. Per germline, CDR1 SGDLS and CDR2 YYNGEE. The V and J ends lost 2 bases and 3 bases, in that order; junction bases with no gene match: 1. The CDR3 extends over 15 amino acids.

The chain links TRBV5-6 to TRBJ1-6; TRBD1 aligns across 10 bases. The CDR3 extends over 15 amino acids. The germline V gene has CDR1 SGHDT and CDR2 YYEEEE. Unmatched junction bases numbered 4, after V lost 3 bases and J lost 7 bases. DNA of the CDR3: TGTGCCAGCAGCTACCGGACAGGGGGGAATTCACCCCTCCACTTT. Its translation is CASSYRTGGNSPLHF. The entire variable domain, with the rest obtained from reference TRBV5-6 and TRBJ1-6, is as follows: DAGVTQSPTHLIKTRGQQVTLRCSPKSGHDTVSWYQQALGQGPQFIFQYYEEEERQRGNFPDRFSGHQFPNYSSELNVNALLLGDSALYLCASSYRTGGNSPLHFGNGTRLTVT.

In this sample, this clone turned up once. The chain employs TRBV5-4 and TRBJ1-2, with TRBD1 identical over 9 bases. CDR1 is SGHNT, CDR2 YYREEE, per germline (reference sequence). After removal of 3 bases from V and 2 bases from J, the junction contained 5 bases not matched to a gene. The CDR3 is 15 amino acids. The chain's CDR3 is CASSWGTGKNYGYTF. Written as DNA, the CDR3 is TGTGCCAGCAGCTGGGGGACAGGGAAAAACTATGGCTACACCTTC.

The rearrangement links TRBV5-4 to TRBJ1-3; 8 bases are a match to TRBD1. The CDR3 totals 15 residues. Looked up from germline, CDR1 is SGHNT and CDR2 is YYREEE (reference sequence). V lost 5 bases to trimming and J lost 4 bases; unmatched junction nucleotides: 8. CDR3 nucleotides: TGTGCCAGCAGTCTGGACAGGGCATCAGGAAACACCATATATTTT. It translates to CASSLDRASGNTIYF.

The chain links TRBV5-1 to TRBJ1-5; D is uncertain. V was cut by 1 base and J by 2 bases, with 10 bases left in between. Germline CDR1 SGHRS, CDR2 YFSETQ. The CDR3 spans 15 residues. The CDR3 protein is CASSLTGLGNQPQHF. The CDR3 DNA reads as TGCGCCAGCAGCTTGACCGGACTTGGCAATCAGCCCCAGCATTTT.

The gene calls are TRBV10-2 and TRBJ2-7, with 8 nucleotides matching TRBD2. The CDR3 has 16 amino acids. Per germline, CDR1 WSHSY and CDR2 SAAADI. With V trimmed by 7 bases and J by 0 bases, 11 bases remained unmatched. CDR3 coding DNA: TGCGCCAGCACCCTACGAGCGGGGGCCCCCTCCTACGAGCAGTACTTC. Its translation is CASTLRAGAPSYEQYF.

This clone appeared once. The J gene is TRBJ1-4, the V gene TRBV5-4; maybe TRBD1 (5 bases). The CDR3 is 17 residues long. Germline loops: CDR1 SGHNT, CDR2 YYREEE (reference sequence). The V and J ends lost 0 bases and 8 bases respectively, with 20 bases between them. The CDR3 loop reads CASSLALDGGLGEKLFF. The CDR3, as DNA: TGTGCCAGCAGCTTGGCCTTGGACGGGGGACTCGGGGAAAAACTGTTTTTT.

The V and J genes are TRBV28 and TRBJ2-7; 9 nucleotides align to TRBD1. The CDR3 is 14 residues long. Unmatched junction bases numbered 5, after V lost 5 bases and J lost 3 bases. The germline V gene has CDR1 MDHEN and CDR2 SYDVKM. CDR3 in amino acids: CASSPPDRGYEQYV. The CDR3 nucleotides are TGTGCCAGCAGTCCCCCGGACAGGGGCTACGAGCAGTACGTC.

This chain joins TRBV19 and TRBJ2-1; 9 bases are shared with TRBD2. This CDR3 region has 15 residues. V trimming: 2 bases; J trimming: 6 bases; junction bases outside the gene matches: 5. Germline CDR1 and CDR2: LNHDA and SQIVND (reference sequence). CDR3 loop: CASSIRLAGPNEQFF. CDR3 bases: TGTGCCAGTAGTATACGGCTAGCGGGGCCCAATGAGCAGTTCTTC.

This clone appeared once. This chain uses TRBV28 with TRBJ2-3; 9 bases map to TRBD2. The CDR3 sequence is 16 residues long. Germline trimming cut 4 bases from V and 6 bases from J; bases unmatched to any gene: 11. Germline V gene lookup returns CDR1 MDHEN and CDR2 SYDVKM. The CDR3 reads CASSSTTRGGADTQYF. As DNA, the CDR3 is TGTGCCAGCAGTTCCACTACTCGCGGGGGGGCCGATACGCAGTATTTT. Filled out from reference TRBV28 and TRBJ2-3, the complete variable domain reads DVKVTQSSRYLVKRTGEKVFLECVQDMDHENMFWYRQDPGLGLRLIYFSYDVKMKEKGDIPEGYSVSREKKERFSLILESASTNQTSMYLCASSSTTRGGADTQYFGPGTRLTVL.

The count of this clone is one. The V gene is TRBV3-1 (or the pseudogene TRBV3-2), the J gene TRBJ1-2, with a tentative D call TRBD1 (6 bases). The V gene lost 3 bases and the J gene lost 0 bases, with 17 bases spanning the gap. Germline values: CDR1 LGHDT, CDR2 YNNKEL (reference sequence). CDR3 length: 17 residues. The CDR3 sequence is CASSHRGTLITNYGYTF. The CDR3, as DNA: TGTGCCAGCAGCCACCGAGGGACACTTATAACTAACTATGGCTACACCTTC.

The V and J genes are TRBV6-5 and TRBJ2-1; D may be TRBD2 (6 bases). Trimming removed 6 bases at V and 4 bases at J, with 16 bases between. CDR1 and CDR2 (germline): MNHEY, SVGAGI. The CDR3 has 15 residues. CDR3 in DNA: TGTGCCAGCAGCCTAGCGCCCGGAGGGTACAATGAGCAGTTCTTC. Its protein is CASSLAPGGYNEQFF.

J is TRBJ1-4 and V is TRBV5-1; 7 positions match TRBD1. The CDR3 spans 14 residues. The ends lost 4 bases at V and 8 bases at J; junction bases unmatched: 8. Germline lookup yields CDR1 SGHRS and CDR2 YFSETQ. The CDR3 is CASSTTGWGEKLFF. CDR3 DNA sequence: TGCGCCAGCAGCACGACAGGGTGGGGAGAAAAACTGTTTTTT.

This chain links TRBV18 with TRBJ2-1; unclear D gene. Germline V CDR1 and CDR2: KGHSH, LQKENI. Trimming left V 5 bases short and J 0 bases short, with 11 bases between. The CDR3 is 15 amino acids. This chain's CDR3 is CASSWSTSSYNEQFF. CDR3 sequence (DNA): TGTGCCAGCTCATGGAGTACGAGCTCCTACAATGAGCAGTTCTTC.

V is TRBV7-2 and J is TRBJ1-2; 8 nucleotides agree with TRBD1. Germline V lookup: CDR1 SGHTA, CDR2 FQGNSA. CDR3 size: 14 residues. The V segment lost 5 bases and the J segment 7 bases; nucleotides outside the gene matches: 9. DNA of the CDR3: TGTGCCAGCAGCCAGAGCAGGGGGCCCACTGGCTACACCTTC. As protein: CASSQSRGPTGYTF.

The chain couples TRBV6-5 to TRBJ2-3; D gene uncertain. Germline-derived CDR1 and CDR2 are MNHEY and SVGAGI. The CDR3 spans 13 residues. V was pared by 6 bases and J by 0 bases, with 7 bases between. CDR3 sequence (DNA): TGTGCCAGCAGCCCACTGAGCACAGATACGCAGTATTTT. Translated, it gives CASSPLSTDTQYF.